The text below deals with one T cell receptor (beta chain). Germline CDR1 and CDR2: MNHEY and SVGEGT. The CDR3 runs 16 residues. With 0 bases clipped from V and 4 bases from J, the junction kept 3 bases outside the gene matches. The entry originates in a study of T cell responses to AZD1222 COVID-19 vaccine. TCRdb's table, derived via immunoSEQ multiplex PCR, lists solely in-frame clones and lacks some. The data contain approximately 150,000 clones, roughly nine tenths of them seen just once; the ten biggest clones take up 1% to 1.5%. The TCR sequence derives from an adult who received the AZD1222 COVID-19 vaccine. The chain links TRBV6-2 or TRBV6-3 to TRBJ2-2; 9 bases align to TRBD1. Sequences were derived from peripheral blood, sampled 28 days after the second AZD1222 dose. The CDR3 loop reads CASSYSGTGFTGELFF. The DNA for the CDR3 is TGTGCCAGCAGTTACTCGGGGACAGGGTTCACCGGGGAGCTGTTTTTT.